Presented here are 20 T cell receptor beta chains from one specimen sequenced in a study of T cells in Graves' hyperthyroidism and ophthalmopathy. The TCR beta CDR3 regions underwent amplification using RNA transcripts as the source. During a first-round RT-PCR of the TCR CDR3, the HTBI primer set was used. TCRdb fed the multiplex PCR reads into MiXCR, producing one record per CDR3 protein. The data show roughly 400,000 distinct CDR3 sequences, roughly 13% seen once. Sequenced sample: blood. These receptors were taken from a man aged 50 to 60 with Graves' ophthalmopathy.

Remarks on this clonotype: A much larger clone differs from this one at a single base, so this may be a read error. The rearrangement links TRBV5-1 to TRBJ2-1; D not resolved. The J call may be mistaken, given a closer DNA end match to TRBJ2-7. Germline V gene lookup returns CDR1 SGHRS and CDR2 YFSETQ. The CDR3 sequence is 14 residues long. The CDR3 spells CASSHATGYNEQYF. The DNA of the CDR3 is TGCGCCAGCAGCCACGCTACCGGGTACAATGAGCAGTACTTC.

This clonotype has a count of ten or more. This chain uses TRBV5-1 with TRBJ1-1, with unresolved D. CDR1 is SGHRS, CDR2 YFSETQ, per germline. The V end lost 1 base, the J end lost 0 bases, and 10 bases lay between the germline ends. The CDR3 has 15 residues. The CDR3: CASSLSSIMNTEAFF. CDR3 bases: TGCGCCAGCAGCTTGAGTAGCATAATGAACACTGAAGCTTTCTTT.

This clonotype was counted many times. The CDR3 sequence is CASSFPLSRGYEQYF. DNA for the CDR3: TGTGCCAGCAGCTTCCCGCTCAGCCGGGGATACGAGCAGTACTTC. The chain couples TRBV11-3 to TRBJ2-7, with a tentative D call TRBD2 (5 bases). The germline gives CDR1 SGHNT, CDR2 YENEEA. CDR3 length: 15 residues. V lost 3 bases to trimming and J lost 4 bases, with 16 bases between them.

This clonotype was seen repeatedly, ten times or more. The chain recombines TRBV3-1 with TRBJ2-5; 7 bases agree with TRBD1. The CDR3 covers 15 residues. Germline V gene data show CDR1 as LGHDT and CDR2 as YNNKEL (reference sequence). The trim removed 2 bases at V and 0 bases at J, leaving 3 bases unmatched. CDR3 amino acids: CASSQPTGDQETQYF. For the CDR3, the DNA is TGTGCCAGCAGCCAACCCACAGGGGACCAAGAGACCCAGTACTTC.

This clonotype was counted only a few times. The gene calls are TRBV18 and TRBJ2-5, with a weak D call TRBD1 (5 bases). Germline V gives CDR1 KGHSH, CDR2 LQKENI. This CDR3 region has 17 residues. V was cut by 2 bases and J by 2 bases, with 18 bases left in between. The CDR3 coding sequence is TGTGCCAGCTCACCAAAGGACAAAGGTGGGCGACAAGAGACCCAGTACTTC. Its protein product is CASSPKDKGGRQETQYF. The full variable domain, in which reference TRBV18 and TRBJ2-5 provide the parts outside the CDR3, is NAGVMQNPRHLVRRRGQEARLRCSPMKGHSHVYWYRQLPEEGLKFMVYLQKENIIDESGMPKERFSAEFPKEGPSILRIQQVVRGDSAAYFCASSPKDKGGRQETQYFGPGTRLLVL.

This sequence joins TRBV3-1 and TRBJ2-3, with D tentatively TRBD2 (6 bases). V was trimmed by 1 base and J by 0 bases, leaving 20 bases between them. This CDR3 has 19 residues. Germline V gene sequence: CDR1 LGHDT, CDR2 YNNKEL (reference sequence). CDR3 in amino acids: CASSQVLPTGGFSTDTQYF. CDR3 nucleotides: TGTGCCAGCAGCCAAGTATTGCCTACCGGGGGTTTTAGCACAGATACGCAGTATTTT.

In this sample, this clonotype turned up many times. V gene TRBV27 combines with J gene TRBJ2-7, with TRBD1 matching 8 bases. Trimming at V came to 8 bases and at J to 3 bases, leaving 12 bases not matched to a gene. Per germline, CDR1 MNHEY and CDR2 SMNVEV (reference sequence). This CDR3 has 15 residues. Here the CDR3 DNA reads TGTGCCAGCTCGCCCCGGGACAGGTCCTTCTACGAGCAGTACTTC. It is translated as CASSPRDRSFYEQYF.

The CDR3 nucleotides are TGTGCCAGCAGCCCGCTGTTGGACAGCATGAACACTGAAGCTTTCTTT. Its translation: CASSPLLDSMNTEAFF. The rearrangement uses TRBV14 and TRBJ1-1, with D maybe TRBD1 (6 bases). CDR3 size: 16 residues. Germline CDR1 SGHDN, CDR2 FVKESK. Trimming shortened V by 4 bases and J by 0 bases, and 15 bases separated the two germline ends. The whole variable domain, remainder taken from reference TRBV14 and TRBJ1-1, is EAGVTQFPSHSVIEKGQTVTLRCDPISGHDNLYWYRRVMGKEIKFLLHFVKESKQDESGMPNNRFLAERTGGTYSTLKVQPAELEDSGVYFCASSPLLDSMNTEAFFGQGTRLTVV.

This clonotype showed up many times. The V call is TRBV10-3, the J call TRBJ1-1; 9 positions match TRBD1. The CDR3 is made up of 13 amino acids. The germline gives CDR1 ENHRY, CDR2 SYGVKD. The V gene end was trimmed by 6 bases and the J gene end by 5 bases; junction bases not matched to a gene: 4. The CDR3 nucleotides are TGTGCCATCAGCGATGACAGGGGGACTGAAGCTTTCTTT. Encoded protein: CAISDDRGTEAFF.

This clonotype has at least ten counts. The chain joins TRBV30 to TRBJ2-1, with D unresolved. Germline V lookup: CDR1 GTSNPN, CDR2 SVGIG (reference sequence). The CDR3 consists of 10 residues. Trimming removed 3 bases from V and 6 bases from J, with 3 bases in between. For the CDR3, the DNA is TGTGCCTGGAGGGGCAATGAGCAGTTCTTC. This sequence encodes CAWRGNEQFF.

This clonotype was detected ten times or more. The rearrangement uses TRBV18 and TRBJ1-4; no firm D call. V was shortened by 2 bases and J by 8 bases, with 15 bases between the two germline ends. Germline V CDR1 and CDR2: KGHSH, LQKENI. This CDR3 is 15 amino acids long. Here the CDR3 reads CASSPRSGLGEKLFF. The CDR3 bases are TGTGCCAGCTCACCAAGATCGGGCTTGGGCGAAAAACTGTTTTTT.

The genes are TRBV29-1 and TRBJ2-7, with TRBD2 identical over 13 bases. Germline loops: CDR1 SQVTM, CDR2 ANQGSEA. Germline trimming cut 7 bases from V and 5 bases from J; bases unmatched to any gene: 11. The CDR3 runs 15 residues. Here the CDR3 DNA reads TGCAGCGCTGCCACACTAGCGGGAGGGCCGAACGAGCAGTACTTC. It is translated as CSAATLAGGPNEQYF.

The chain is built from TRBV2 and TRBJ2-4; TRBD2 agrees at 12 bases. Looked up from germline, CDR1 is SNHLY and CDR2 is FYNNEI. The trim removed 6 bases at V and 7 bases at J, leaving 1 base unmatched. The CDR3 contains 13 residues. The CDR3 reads CASSGLAGNIQYF. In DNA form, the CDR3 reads TGTGCCAGCAGCGGACTAGCGGGGAACATTCAGTACTTC. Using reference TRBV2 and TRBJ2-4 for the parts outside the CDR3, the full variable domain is EPEVTQTPSHQVTQMGQEVILRCVPISNHLYFYWYRQILGQKVEFLVSFYNNEISEKSEIFDDQFSVERPDGSNFTLKIRSTKLEDSAMYFCASSGLAGNIQYFGAGTRLSVL.

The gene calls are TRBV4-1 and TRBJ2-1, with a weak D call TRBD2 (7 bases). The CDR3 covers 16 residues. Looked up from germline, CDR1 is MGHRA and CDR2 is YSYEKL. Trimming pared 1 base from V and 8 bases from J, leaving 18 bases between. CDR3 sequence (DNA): TGCGCCAGCAGCCAAGGGGGGGGGCTACTAGCACATGAGCAGTTCTTC. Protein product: CASSQGGGLLAHEQFF.

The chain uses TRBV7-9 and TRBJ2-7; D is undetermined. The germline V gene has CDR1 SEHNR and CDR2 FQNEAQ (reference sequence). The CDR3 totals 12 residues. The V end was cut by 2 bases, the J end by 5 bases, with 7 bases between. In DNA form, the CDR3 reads TGTGCCAGCAGCTTACGAGACAACGAGCAGTACTTC. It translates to CASSLRDNEQYF.

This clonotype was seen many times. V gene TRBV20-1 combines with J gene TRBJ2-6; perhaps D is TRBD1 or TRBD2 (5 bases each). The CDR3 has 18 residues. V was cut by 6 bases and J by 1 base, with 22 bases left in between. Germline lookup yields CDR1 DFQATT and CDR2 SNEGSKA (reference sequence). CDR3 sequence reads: CSAQGGLLTGSGANVLTF. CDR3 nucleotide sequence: TGCAGTGCCCAGGGCGGACTCTTGACTGGGTCTGGGGCCAACGTCCTGACTTTC.

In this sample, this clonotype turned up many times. The CDR3 spells CASSLESSGVYNEQFF. As DNA, the CDR3 is TGCGCCAGCAGCTTGGAATCTAGCGGGGTATACAATGAGCAGTTCTTC. This sequence joins TRBV5-1 and TRBJ2-1; the match to TRBD2 covers 9 bases. CDR1 and CDR2 from the germline V gene are SGHRS and YFSETQ. The junction had 5 bases not matched to a gene; V was cut back by 0 bases and J by 4 bases. The CDR3 is made up of 16 amino acids.

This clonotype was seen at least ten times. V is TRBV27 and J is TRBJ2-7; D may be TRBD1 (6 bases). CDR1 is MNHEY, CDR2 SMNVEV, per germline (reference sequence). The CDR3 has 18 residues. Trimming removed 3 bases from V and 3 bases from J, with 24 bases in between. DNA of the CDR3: TGTGCCAGCAGTTTCAAATCTCAGGGGTGGGGTGGCCTCTACGAGCAGTACTTC. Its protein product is CASSFKSQGWGGLYEQYF.

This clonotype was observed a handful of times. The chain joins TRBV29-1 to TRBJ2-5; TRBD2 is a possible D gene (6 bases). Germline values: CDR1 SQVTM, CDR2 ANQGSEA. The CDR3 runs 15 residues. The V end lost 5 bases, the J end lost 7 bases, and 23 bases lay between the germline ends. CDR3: CSVSGTRPPGGTQYF. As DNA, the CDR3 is TGCAGCGTTTCCGGGACTCGCCCGCCCGGAGGGACCCAGTACTTC.

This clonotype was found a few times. The CDR3 loop reads CSVDRANTGELFF. Here the CDR3 DNA reads TGCAGCGTTGATAGAGCGAACACCGGGGAGCTGTTTTTT. The chain combines TRBV29-1 with TRBJ2-2; D not resolved. Germline V gene sequence: CDR1 SQVTM, CDR2 ANQGSEA. The CDR3 consists of 13 residues. V shed 3 bases and J shed 0 bases, with 5 bases lying between them.